The rows below give T cell receptor beta chains drawn from one sample of a study of T cell responses to AZD1222 COVID-19 vaccine. TCRdb keeps only in-frame clones here, not all; method: immunoSEQ multiplex PCR. The sample yields approximately 150,000 clones, over 85% seen once. The sample in question was peripheral blood, obtained 28 days after the second AZD1222 dose. The origin of the receptors is an adult who received the AZD1222 COVID-19 vaccine. Both conserved end residues are part of each CDR3. The D gene is left open where the match is weak. Expanded clones are given a class, and other clones once, few, many or no size at all.

size: few; length: 15; D: NA; J: TRBJ2-1; V: TRBV27; DNA: TGTGCCAGCAGTTTATCAGCGGGTAACTACAATGAGCAGTTCTTC; CDR3: CASSLSAGNYNEQFF
size: once; length: 18; D: TRBD1; J: TRBJ1-5; V: TRBV28; DNA: TGTGCCAGCAGCCCAGGGACAGGGCGATATCTGGGCAATCAGCCCCAGCATTTT; CDR3: CASSPGTGRYLGNQPQHF
size: NA; length: 14; D: NA; J: TRBJ1-5; V: TRBV9; DNA: TGTGCCAGCAGCGTAGAAGGGGGCAATCAGCCCCAGCATTTT; CDR3: CASSVEGGNQPQHF
size: NA; length: 15; D: NA; J: TRBJ1-3; V: TRBV19; DNA: TGTGCCAGTAGTATAAAGGGAGAAGCTGGAAACACCATATATTTT; CDR3: CASSIKGEAGNTIYF
size: NA; length: 15; D: NA; J: TRBJ1-2; V: TRBV19; DNA: TGTGCCAGTAGTATAGATCGGGCAAGCTACTATGGCTACACCTTC; CDR3: CASSIDRASYYGYTF
size: NA; length: 17; D: NA; J: TRBJ1-1; V: TRBV7-9; DNA: TGTGCCAGCAGCTTAGCGCGCAGGGAACATGCGGACACTGAAGCTTTCTTT; CDR3: CASSLARREHADTEAFF
size: NA; length: 14; D: TRBD2; J: TRBJ2-3; V: TRBV19; DNA: TGTGCCAGTAGTACTAGCGGCGGTTCAGATACGCAGTATTTT; CDR3: CASSTSGGSDTQYF
size: once; length: 12; D: NA; J: TRBJ2-1; V: TRBV9; DNA: TGTGCCAGCAGTTTAGCGGACAATGAGCAGTTCTTC; CDR3: CASSLADNEQFF
size: once; length: 14; D: NA; J: TRBJ2-5; V: TRBV7-3; DNA: TGTGCCAGCAGCTTATCAGGGGCGGCGGAGACCCAGTACTTC; CDR3: CASSLSGAAETQYF
size: NA; length: 14; D: NA; J: TRBJ2-1; V: TRBV25-1; DNA: TGTGCCAGCAGTGAATATGGATGTCTTCATGAGCAGTTCTTC; CDR3: CASSEYGCLHEQFF
size: NA; length: 13; D: NA; J: TRBJ1-2; V: TRBV19; DNA: TGTGCCAGTACTAAAGTCGTAAACTATGGCTACACCTTC; CDR3: CASTKVVNYGYTF
size: NA; length: 17; D: TRBD1; J: TRBJ1-2; V: TRBV19; DNA: TGTGCCAGTAGTACCCCCCCCGACAGGGGGCTTAACTATGGCTACACCTTC; CDR3: CASSTPPDRGLNYGYTF
size: NA; length: 15; D: NA; J: TRBJ1-2; V: TRBV7-8; DNA: TGTGCCAGCAGCACCTCACAGACAGGCCTCTATGGCTACACCTTC; CDR3: CASSTSQTGLYGYTF
size: few; length: 13; D: NA; J: TRBJ1-2; V: TRBV6-2/TRBV6-3; DNA: TGTGCCAGCAGTTACGGGTTGAACTATGGCTACACCTTC; CDR3: CASSYGLNYGYTF
size: NA; length: 17; D: TRBD2; J: TRBJ2-3; V: TRBV18; DNA: TGTGCCAGCTCGGGACTAGCGGGAGGGGAGCTCACAGATACGCAGTATTTT; CDR3: CASSGLAGGELTDTQYF
size: NA; length: 14; D: NA; J: TRBJ2-5; V: TRBV7-2; DNA: TGTGCCAGCAGCTTAGGTCATGGGCCCGAGACCCAGTACTTC; CDR3: CASSLGHGPETQYF
size: NA; length: 16; D: TRBD1; J: TRBJ1-5; V: TRBV6-5; DNA: TGTGCCAGCAGTTATTCTCCCAGGGGGGGCAATCAGCCCCAGCATTTT; CDR3: CASSYSPRGGNQPQHF
size: NA; length: 15; D: TRBD1; J: TRBJ2-1; V: TRBV5-1; DNA: TGCGCCAGCAGCTGGGACAGGAGCTCCTACAATGAGCAGTTCTTC; CDR3: CASSWDRSSYNEQFF
size: NA; length: 16; D: NA; J: TRBJ2-7; V: TRBV9; DNA: TGTGCCAGCAGCGTGGGTGAGGGACGTAGAAGCTACGAGCAGTACTTC; CDR3: CASSVGEGRRSYEQYF
size: once; length: 16; D: TRBD1; J: TRBJ2-2; V: TRBV4-3; DNA: TGCGCCAGCAGCCAAGTGGGGCGACAGGGCACCGGGGAGCTGTTTTTT; CDR3: CASSQVGRQGTGELFF
size: NA; length: 14; D: TRBD1; J: TRBJ2-3; V: TRBV30; DNA: TGTGCCTGGAGTGTACAGGGGACCACAGATACGCAGTATTTT; CDR3: CAWSVQGTTDTQYF
size: once; length: 12; D: NA; J: TRBJ2-2; V: TRBV10-1; DNA: TGCGCCAGCAGTCTGGGTACCGGGGAGCTGTTTTTT; CDR3: CASSLGTGELFF
size: NA; length: 17; D: TRBD2; J: TRBJ2-2; V: TRBV14; DNA: TGTGCCAGCAGCCAAGTCGGGGAAGCGGGAGCCACCGGGGAGCTGTTTTTT; CDR3: CASSQVGEAGATGELFF
size: NA; length: 15; D: NA; J: TRBJ1-1; V: TRBV7-8; DNA: TGTGCCAGCAGCGCCCTCCGGGGCGCTCCTTGGGAGGCTTTCTTT; CDR3: CASSALRGAPWEAFF
size: once; length: 14; D: NA; J: TRBJ1-1; V: TRBV5-1; DNA: TGCGCCAGCAGCGACAGTAGTTTGAACACTGAAGCTTTCTTT; CDR3: CASSDSSLNTEAFF
size: few; length: 14; D: NA; J: TRBJ1-1; V: TRBV14; DNA: TGTGCCAGCAGCCAAGTAGGGGGTTACACTGAAGCTTTCTTT; CDR3: CASSQVGGYTEAFF
size: NA; length: 13; D: TRBD1; J: TRBJ1-1; V: TRBV6-5; DNA: TGTGCCAGCAGTTGTGGACAGGGGGCTGAAGCTTTCTTT; CDR3: CASSCGQGAEAFF
size: few; length: 14; D: NA; J: TRBJ1-3; V: TRBV2; DNA: TGTGCCAGCAGTGTGACAGTCAAAGGAAACACCATATATTTT; CDR3: CASSVTVKGNTIYF
size: once; length: 14; D: NA; J: TRBJ2-7; V: TRBV5-4; DNA: TGTGCCAGCAGCTCGAGGACAGAATCCTACGAGCAGTACTTC; CDR3: CASSSRTESYEQYF
size: NA; length: 13; D: NA; J: TRBJ1-1; V: TRBV28; DNA: TGTGCCAGCAGTCCCCCTCGGGGAACTGAAGCTTTCTTT; CDR3: CASSPPRGTEAFF
size: NA; length: 15; D: NA; J: TRBJ2-7; V: TRBV18; DNA: TGTGCCAGCTCACCACCGAGAGAAGCTACGAAGGAGCAGTACTTC; CDR3: CASSPPREATKEQYF
size: once; length: 15; D: NA; J: TRBJ2-1; V: TRBV9; DNA: TGTGCCAGCAGCGTAGCTGGGGGGCCGGTCAATGAGCAGTTCTTC; CDR3: CASSVAGGPVNEQFF
size: NA; length: 14; D: NA; J: TRBJ1-1; V: TRBV5-1; DNA: TGCGCCAGCAGCTCTTCCGGGACGGGGACTGAAGCTTTCTTT; CDR3: CASSSSGTGTEAFF
size: NA; length: 13; D: NA; J: TRBJ1-2; V: TRBV4-1; DNA: TGCGCCAGCAGCCCCCTTCAGGGCTATGGCTACACCTTC; CDR3: CASSPLQGYGYTF
size: once; length: 13; D: NA; J: TRBJ1-1; V: TRBV18; DNA: TGTGCCAGCTCAACTATAGACAGCACTGAAGCTTTCTTT; CDR3: CASSTIDSTEAFF
size: NA; length: 17; D: TRBD2; J: TRBJ2-5; V: TRBV7-9; DNA: TGTGCCAGCAGCCCTCGGGGGGGGCTAGCGGGTCGAGAGACCCAGTACTTC; CDR3: CASSPRGGLAGRETQYF
size: once; length: 13; D: NA; J: TRBJ1-4; V: TRBV30; DNA: TGTGCCTGGCGGGACACCCATAATGAAAAACTGTTTTTT; CDR3: CAWRDTHNEKLFF